These T cell receptor beta chains were read from a single sample in a study of T cells in Graves' hyperthyroidism and ophthalmopathy. MiXCR was run by TCRdb on the multiplex PCR reads, yielding one entry per CDR3 protein. The sample shows 600,000 or so distinct CDR3 sequences, roughly 16% of them seen only once. Specimen: blood. Receptor source: a young woman with Graves' hyperthyroidism. Each CDR3 is given with its conserved first and last residue. The order of the fields is J gene, V gene, clone size, D gene, CDR3 protein, CDR3 DNA. The D gene is left open where the match is weak. Expanded clones are given a class, and other clones once, few, many or no size at all.

TRBJ2-7	TRBV2	many	.	CASSEGRYEQYF	TGTGCCAGCAGTGAAGGCCGCTACGAGCAGTACTTC
TRBJ2-7	TRBV12-3/TRBV12-4	many	TRBD2	CASSSGAGTREQYF	TGTGCCAGCAGTTCTGGGGCAGGGACTAGGGAGCAGTACTTC
TRBJ2-3	TRBV2	many	.	CASSESTSTDTQYF	TGTGCCAGCAGTGAAAGTACTAGCACAGATACGCAGTATTTT
TRBJ2-2	TRBV5-1	many	.	CASSLELVLNTGELFF	TGCGCCAGCAGCTTAGAATTGGTACTAAACACCGGGGAGCTGTTTTTT
TRBJ2-1	TRBV3-1	.	TRBD2	CASSPPLAGGDNEQFF	TGTGCCAGCAGCCCACCTTTAGCGGGAGGGGACAATGAGCAGTTCTTC
TRBJ2-1	TRBV6-6	many	TRBD2	CASSYARGRYNEQFF	TGTGCCAGCAGTTACGCTCGCGGGAGATACAATGAGCAGTTCTTC
TRBJ1-1	TRBV2	many	.	CASSEVENTEAFF	TGTGCCAGCAGTGAGGTCGAGAACACTGAAGCTTTCTTT
TRBJ2-1	TRBV11-3	many	.	CASSKGRDYNEQFF	TGTGCCAGCAGCAAAGGGCGTGACTACAATGAGCAGTTCTTC
TRBJ2-7	TRBV4-1	.	.	CASSQERRGTYEQYF	TGCGCCAGCAGCCAAGAGCGCAGGGGCACCTACGAGCAGTACTTC
TRBJ2-3	TRBV12-3/TRBV12-4	many	TRBD1	CASSLWTGGTDTQYF	TGTGCCAGCAGTCTGTGGACAGGGGGCACAGATACGCAGTATTTT
TRBJ1-2	TRBV5-4	many	.	CASSYLGRGYGYTF	TGTGCCAGCAGCTATCTCGGTCGGGGCTATGGCTACACCTTC
TRBJ1-6	TRBV5-8	few	.	CASSLSYNSPLHF	TGTGCCAGCAGCTTGAGCTATAATTCACCCCTCCACTTT
TRBJ1-5	TRBV6-4	few	.	CASMRTRGGDQPQHF	TGTGCCAGCATGAGAACCAGGGGAGGCGATCAGCCCCAGCATTTT
TRBJ1-5	TRBV28	.	.	CASSLQGTQPQHF	TGTGCCAGCAGTTTACAGGGGACTCAGCCCCAGCATTTT
TRBJ2-3	TRBV24-1	few	TRBD2	CATGLAITDTQYF	TGTGCCACGGGACTAGCGATAACAGATACGCAGTATTTT
TRBJ1-5	TRBV20-1	few	TRBD1	CSAFPGTGKQPQHF	TGCAGTGCTTTCCCCGGGACAGGGAAGCAGCCCCAGCATTTT
TRBJ2-1	TRBV29-1	many	.	CSVDGGSSYNEQFF	TGCAGCGTTGATGGCGGCTCCTCCTACAATGAGCAGTTCTTC
TRBJ2-7	TRBV5-1	many	.	CASRSVGGGDEQYF	TGCGCCAGCCGTTCCGTCGGGGGTGGAGACGAGCAGTACTTC
TRBJ2-2	TRBV12-5	few	.	CASGSPAGELFF	TGTGCTAGTGGTTCTCCGGCCGGGGAGCTGTTTTTT
TRBJ2-1	TRBV29-1	few	TRBD1	CSVEVTGTGINEQFF	TGCAGCGTTGAAGTTACCGGGACAGGGATCAATGAGCAGTTCTTC
TRBJ2-5	TRBV6-1	many	TRBD2	CASRRLAGQETQYF	TGTGCCAGCAGGAGACTAGCGGGACAAGAGACCCAGTACTTC
TRBJ1-2	TRBV6-1	few	TRBD1	CASSEYTGGTYGYTF	TGTGCCAGCAGTGAATACACAGGGGGCACCTATGGCTACACCTTC
TRBJ2-5	TRBV4-1	.	TRBD1	CASSPVGTASQETQYF	TGCGCCAGCAGCCCAGTCGGGACAGCGTCCCAAGAGACCCAGTACTTC
TRBJ2-1	TRBV24-1	.	.	CATSDFLRNEQFF	TGTGCCACCAGTGATTTCCTCAGGAATGAGCAGTTCTTC
TRBJ1-3	TRBV20-1	few	TRBD1	CSEKGPDRPGNTIYF	TGCAGTGAAAAGGGTCCGGACAGGCCTGGAAACACCATATATTTT
TRBJ2-2	TRBV11-2	.	TRBD1	CASSLDDRARTGELFF	TGTGCCAGCAGCTTAGACGACAGGGCCCGCACCGGGGAGCTGTTTTTT
TRBJ1-1	TRBV27	many	.	CASSFGPPRGTEAFF	TGTGCCAGCAGTTTCGGACCCCCGAGGGGTACTGAAGCTTTCTTT
TRBJ2-5	TRBV4-1	few	.	CASSRGTTRGQETQYF	TGCGCCAGCAGCCGGGGGACAACGAGAGGCCAAGAGACCCAGTACTTC
TRBJ2-7	TRBV5-5	.	.	CASGDPGINEQYF	TGTGCCAGCGGCGACCCAGGGATCAACGAGCAGTACTTC
TRBJ2-1	TRBV5-1	.	TRBD2	CASSPGTRGLTGEQFF	TGCGCCAGCAGTCCCGGGACTAGGGGCTTGACGGGGGAGCAGTTCTTC
TRBJ1-1	TRBV29-1	many	.	CSVEDRDIRRAAFF	TGCAGCGTTGAAGATCGGGACATAAGGCGTGCAGCTTTCTTT
TRBJ2-5	TRBV20-1	.	.	CSATPGETQYF	TGCAGTGCAACCCCAGGGGAGACCCAGTACTTC
TRBJ2-5	TRBV4-1	.	TRBD1	CASSQKQGAEETQYF	TGCGCCAGCAGCCAAAAACAGGGGGCTGAAGAGACCCAGTACTTC
TRBJ1-1	TRBV18	many	.	CASSPREMNTEAFF	TGTGCCAGCTCACCGCGAGAGATGAACACTGAAGCTTTCTTT
TRBJ1-4	TRBV5-1	few	.	CASSFEVPTNEKLFF	TGCGCCAGCAGCTTTGAGGTGCCAACTAATGAAAAACTGTTTTTT
TRBJ2-3	TRBV20-1	.	.	CSARAQGDTDTQYF	TGCAGTGCTAGAGCACAGGGCGACACAGATACGCAGTATTTT
TRBJ2-1	TRBV28	many	.	CASSLMGSSYNEQFF	TGTGCCAGCAGTTTAATGGGGAGCTCCTACAATGAGCAGTTCTTC
TRBJ2-7	TRBV6-1	few	TRBD1	CASSVLDRGTYEQYF	TGTGCCAGCAGTGTTCTGGACAGGGGCACCTACGAGCAGTACTTC